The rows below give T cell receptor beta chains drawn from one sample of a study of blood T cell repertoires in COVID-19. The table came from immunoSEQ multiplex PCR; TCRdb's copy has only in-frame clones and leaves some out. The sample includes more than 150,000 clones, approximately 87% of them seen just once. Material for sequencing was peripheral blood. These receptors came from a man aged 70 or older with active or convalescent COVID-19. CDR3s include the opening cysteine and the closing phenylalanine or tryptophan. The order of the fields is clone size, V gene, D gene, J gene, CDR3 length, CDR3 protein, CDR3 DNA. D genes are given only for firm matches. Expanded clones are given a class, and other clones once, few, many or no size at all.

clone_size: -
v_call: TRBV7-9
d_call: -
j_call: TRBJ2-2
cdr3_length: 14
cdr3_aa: CASSLRRVSGELFF
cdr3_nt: TGTGCCAGCAGCTTAAGGAGGGTTAGCGGGGAGCTGTTTTTT

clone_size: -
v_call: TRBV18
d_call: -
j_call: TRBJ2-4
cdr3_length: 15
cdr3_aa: CASSPGLSAKNIQYF
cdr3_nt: TGTGCCAGCTCACCAGGGCTGTCCGCCAAAAACATTCAGTACTTC

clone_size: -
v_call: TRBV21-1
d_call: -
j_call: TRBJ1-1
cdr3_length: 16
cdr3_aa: CASSPRTGDGNTEAFF
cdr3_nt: TGTGCCAGCAGCCCCCGGACAGGTGATGGGAACACTGAAGCTTTCTTT

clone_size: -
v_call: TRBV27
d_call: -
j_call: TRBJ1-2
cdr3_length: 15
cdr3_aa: CASSSLRTANYGYTF
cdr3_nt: TGTGCCAGCAGTTCCCTCAGGACAGCGAACTATGGCTACACCTTC

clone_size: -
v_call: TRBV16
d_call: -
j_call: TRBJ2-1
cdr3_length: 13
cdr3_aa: CASSQGPGDEQFF
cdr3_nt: TGTGCCAGCAGCCAGGGACCGGGGGATGAGCAGTTCTTC

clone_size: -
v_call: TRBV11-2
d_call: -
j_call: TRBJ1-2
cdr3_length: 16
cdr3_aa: CASSLSPGPINYGYTF
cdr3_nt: TGTGCCAGCAGCTTATCTCCCGGTCCGATTAACTATGGCTACACCTTC

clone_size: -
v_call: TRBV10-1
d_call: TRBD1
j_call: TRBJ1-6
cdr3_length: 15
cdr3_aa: CASSESPGGNSPLHF
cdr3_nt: TGCGCCAGCAGTGAGTCACCAGGGGGCAATTCACCCCTCCACTTT

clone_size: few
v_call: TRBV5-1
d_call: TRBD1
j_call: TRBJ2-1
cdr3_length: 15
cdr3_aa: CASSLSGQGFNEQFF
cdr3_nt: TGCGCCAGCAGCCTGTCGGGACAGGGGTTCAATGAGCAGTTCTTC

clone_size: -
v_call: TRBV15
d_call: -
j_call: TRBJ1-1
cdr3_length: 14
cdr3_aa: CATSRDGGGTEAFF
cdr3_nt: TGTGCCACCAGCAGAGATGGCGGCGGGACTGAAGCTTTCTTT

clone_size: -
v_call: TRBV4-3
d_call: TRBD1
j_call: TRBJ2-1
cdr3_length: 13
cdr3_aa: CASSRTGGREQFF
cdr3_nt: TGCGCCAGCAGCCGAACAGGGGGTAGGGAGCAGTTCTTC

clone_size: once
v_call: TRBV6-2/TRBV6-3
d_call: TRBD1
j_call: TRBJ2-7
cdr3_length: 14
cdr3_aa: CASSYLGTGGEQYF
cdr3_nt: TGTGCCAGCAGTTACCTCGGGACAGGGGGCGAGCAGTACTTC

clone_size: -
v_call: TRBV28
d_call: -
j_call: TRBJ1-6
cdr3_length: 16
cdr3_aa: CASSPPHGLGSSPLHF
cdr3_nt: TGTGCCAGCAGTCCCCCCCATGGCCTTGGCAGTTCACCCCTCCACTTT

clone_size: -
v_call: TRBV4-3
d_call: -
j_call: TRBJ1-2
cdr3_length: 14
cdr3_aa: CASSQAPSYHGYTF
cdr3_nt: TGCGCCAGCAGCCAAGCCCCCAGTTATCACGGCTACACCTTC

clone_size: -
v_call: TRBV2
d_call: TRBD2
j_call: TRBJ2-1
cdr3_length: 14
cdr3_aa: CASSVILGGNEQFF
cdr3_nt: TGTGCCAGCAGTGTCATACTGGGGGGGAATGAGCAGTTCTTC

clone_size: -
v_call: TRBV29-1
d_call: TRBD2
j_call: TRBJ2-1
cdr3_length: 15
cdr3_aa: CSVPGTSGSNNEQFF
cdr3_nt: TGCAGCGTACCCGGGACTAGCGGGTCAAACAATGAGCAGTTCTTC

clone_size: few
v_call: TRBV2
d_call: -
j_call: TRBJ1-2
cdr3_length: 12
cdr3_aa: CASSTTSGGYTF
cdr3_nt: TGTGCCAGCAGTACGACATCGGGGGGCTACACCTTC

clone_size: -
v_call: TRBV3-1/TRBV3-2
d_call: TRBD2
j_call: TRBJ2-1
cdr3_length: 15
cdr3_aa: CASQKREGSYNEQFF
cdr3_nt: TGTGCCAGCCAGAAGCGGGAGGGTTCCTACAATGAGCAGTTCTTC

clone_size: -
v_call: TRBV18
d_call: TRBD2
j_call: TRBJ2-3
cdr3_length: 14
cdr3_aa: CASSPRSGSDTQYF
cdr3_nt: TGTGCCAGCTCACCACGAAGCGGGAGTGATACGCAGTATTTT

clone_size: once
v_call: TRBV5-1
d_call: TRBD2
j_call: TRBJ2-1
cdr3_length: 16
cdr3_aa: CASSSWTSGVLNEQFF
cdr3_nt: TGCGCCAGCAGCTCCTGGACTAGCGGGGTCCTAAATGAGCAGTTCTTC

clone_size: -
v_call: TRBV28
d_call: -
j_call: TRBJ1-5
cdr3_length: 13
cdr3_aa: CASSFHSNQPQHF
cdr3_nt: TGTGCCAGCAGTTTTCATAGCAATCAGCCCCAGCATTTT

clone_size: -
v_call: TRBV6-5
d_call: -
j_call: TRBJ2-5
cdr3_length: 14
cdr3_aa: CASSYRRGQETQYF
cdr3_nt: TGTGCCAGCAGTTACCGGAGGGGCCAAGAGACCCAGTACTTC

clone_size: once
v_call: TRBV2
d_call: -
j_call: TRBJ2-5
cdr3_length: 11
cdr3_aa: CASTEGETQYF
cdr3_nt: TGTGCCAGCACCGAGGGCGAGACCCAGTACTTC

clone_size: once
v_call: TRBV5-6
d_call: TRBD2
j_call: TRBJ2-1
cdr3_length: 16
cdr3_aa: CASSPGEGRAYNEQFF
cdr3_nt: TGTGCCAGCAGCCCCGGGGAGGGGCGGGCCTACAATGAGCAGTTCTTC

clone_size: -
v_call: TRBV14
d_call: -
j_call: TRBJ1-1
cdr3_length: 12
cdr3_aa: CASSHSYTEAFF
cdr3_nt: TGTGCCAGCAGCCATAGTTACACTGAAGCTTTCTTT

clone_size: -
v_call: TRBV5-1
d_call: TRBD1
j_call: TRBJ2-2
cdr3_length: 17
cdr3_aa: CASRDRVDPANTGELFF
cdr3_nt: TGCGCCAGCCGGGACAGGGTTGACCCTGCGAACACCGGGGAGCTGTTTTTT

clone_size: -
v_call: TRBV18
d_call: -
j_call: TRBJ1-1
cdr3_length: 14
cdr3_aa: CASSRQGRDTEAFF
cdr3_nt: TGTGCCAGCTCACGCCAGGGTAGAGACACTGAAGCTTTCTTT

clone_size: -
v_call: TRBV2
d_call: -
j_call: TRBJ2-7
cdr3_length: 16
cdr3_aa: CASSWGRDRSSYEQYF
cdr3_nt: TGTGCCAGCAGCTGGGGGAGGGACAGGAGCTCCTACGAGCAGTACTTC

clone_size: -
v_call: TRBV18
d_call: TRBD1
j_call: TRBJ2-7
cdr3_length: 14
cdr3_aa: CASSPGQGIGEQYF
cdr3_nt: TGTGCCAGCTCACCAGGACAGGGGATCGGCGAGCAGTACTTC

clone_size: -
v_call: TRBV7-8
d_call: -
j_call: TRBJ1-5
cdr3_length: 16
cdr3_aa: CASSLGTGRGNQPQHF
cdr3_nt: TGTGCCAGCAGCTTAGGGACGGGCAGGGGTAATCAGCCCCAGCATTTT

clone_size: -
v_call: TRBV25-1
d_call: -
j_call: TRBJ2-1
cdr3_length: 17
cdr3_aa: CASSESTRKSLYNEQFF
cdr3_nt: TGTGCCAGCAGTGAATCTACTAGGAAGTCGCTCTACAATGAGCAGTTCTTC

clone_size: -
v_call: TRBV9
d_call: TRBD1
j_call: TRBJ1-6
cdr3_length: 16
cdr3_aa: CASSARDRGSNSPLHF
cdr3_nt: TGTGCCAGCAGCGCGAGGGACAGGGGATCGAATTCACCCCTCCACTTT

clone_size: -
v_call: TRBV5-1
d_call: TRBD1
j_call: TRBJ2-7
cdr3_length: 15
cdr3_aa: CASSEQPGQNYEQYF
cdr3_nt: TGCGCCAGCAGCGAACAACCGGGACAGAACTACGAGCAGTACTTC

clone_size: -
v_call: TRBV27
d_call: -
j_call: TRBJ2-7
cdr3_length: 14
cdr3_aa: CASSPRQFSYEQYF
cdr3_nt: TGTGCCAGCAGTCCTCGACAGTTCTCCTACGAGCAGTACTTC

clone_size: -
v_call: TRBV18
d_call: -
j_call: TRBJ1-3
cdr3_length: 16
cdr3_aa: CASSPLRDISGNTIYF
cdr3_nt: TGTGCCAGCTCCCCGCTCCGGGACATCTCTGGAAACACCATATATTTT

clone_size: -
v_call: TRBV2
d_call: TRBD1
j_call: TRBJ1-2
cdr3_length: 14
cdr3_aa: CASSRDRGNYGYTF
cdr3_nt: TGTGCCAGCAGTCGGGACAGGGGGAACTATGGCTACACCTTC

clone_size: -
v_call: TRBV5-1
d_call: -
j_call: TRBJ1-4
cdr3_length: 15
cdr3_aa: CASTLRGTLGEKLFF
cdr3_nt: TGCGCCAGCACCCTACGGGGGACCCTGGGGGAAAAACTGTTTTTT

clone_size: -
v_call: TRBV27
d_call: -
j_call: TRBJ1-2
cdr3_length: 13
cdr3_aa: CASVDRASHGYTF
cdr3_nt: TGTGCCAGCGTAGACAGAGCCAGCCATGGCTACACCTTC

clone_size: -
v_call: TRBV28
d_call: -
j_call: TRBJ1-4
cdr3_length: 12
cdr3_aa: CALGRANEKLFF
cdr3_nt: TGTGCCCTAGGGCGGGCTAATGAAAAACTGTTTTTT

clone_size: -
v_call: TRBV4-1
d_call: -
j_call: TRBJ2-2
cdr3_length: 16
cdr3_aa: CASSQVDMLVYRELFF
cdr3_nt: TGCGCCAGCAGCCAAGTCGATATGCTAGTATACCGGGAGCTGTTTTTT

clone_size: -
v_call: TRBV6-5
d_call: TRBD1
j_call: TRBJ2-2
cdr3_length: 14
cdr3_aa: CASRPGQSTGELFF
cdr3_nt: TGTGCCAGCAGGCCGGGACAGTCCACCGGGGAGCTGTTTTTT

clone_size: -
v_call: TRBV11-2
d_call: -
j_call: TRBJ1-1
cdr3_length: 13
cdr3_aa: CASSPTVNTEAFF
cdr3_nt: TGTGCCAGCAGCCCAACAGTGAACACTGAAGCTTTCTTT

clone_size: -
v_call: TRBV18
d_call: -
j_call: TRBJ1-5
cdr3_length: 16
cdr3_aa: CASSPEGADSNQPQHF
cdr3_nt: TGTGCCAGCTCACCAGAAGGGGCAGATAGCAATCAGCCCCAGCATTTT

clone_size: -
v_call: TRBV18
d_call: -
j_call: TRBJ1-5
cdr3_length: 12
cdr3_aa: CASSPGVQPQHF
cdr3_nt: TGTGCCAGCTCACCCGGGGTCCAGCCCCAGCATTTT

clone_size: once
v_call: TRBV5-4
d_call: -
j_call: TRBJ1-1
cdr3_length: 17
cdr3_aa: CASSLPGGVGMNTEAFF
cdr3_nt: TGTGCCAGCAGCTTGCCCGGGGGAGTCGGCATGAACACTGAAGCTTTCTTT

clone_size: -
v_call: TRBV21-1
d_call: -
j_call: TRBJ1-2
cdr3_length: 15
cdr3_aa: CASSKGSPRNYGYTF
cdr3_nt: TGTGCCAGCAGCAAAGGATCACCTAGGAACTATGGCTACACCTTC

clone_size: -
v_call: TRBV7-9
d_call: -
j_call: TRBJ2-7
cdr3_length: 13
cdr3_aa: CASSLARTYEQYF
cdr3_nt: TGTGCCAGCAGCTTAGCGAGGACCTACGAGCAGTACTTC

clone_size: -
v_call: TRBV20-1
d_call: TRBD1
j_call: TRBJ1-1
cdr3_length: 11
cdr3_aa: CSAGDSFEAFF
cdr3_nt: TGCAGTGCTGGGGACAGCTTTGAAGCTTTCTTT

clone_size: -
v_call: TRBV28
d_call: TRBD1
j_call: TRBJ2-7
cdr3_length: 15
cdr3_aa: CASSFLGQVPYEQYF
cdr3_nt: TGTGCCAGCAGTTTTTTGGGACAGGTCCCCTACGAGCAGTACTTC

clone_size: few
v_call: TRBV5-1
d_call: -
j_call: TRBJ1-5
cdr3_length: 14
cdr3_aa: CASSPGDSSQPQHF
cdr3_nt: TGCGCCAGCAGCCCAGGGGATTCGAGCCAGCCCCAGCATTTT

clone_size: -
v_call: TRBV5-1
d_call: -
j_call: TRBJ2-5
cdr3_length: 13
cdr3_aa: CASSLAGRETQYF
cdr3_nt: TGCGCCAGCAGCTTGGCAGGGAGGGAGACCCAGTACTTC

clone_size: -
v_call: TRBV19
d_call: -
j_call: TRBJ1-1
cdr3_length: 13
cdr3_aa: CASSFARYTEAFF
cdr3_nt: TGTGCCAGTAGCTTCGCTCGGTACACTGAAGCTTTCTTT

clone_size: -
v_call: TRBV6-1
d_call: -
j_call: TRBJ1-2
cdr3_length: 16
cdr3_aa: CASSEASPLGPYGYTF
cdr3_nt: TGTGCCAGCAGTGAAGCCAGCCCCCTGGGCCCATATGGCTACACCTTC

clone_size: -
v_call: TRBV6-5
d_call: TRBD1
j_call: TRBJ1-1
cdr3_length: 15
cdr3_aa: CASSFTGGRSAEAFF
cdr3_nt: TGTGCCAGCAGTTTCACAGGGGGGAGGAGCGCTGAAGCTTTCTTT

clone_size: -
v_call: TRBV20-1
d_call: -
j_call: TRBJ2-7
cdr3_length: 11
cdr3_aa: CSAIAVDEQYF
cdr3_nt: TGCAGTGCCATTGCGGTGGACGAGCAGTACTTC